This T cell receptor beta chain is from a study of blood T cell repertoires in COVID-19. Study-level background: Acute-phase and convalescent COVID-19 samples originated in the United States, Italy and Spain. In each case, the material was cDNA or gDNA derived from T cells, B-cell-depleted T cells, or PBMCs.

As handled by the study authors: Amplification of reference gene primers was used by the study to estimate nucleated cell counts. Libraries were prepared by immunoSEQ multiplex PCR; TCRdb keeps only in-frame clonotypes and omits some of them. For V, J and clone size, that table is used; D and trimming come from the DNA. Counted here are under 200,000 clones, about four fifths occurring once; the ten biggest clones make up approximately 6.2%. Trimming stripped 0 bases from V and 1 base from J, with 10 bases between. CDR3 size: 15 residues. From germline, CDR1 is SGHRS and CDR2 YFSETQ. Many counts were recorded for this clone.

This chain connects TRBV5-1 to TRBJ1-1; D is unclear. The receptor comes from a man between 65 and 85 years old with active or convalescent COVID-19. Sequenced input: peripheral blood. The CDR3 DNA reads as TGCGCCAGCAGCTTGGATGGAGCTAGGAACACTGAAGCTTTCTTT. This gives the protein CASSLDGARNTEAFF.